A selection of T cell receptor beta chains follows, all from one sample in a study of technical replicates of blood from several donors. Some clones are missing from TCRdb's copy, which holds only in-frame ones; the method was immunoSEQ multiplex PCR. Among around 60,000 clones, about 91% were seen once, and the ten largest hold about 4.5%. Sequencing was performed on PBMCs. These receptors were taken from a human donor in good health. Some clones in this sample may be carry-over from other donors' samples. The CDR3 runs from the conserved cysteine through the conserved F or W. A D gene is named only where the DNA matches it firmly.

>TRBV2|.|TRBJ2-3
TGTGCCAGCAGTGCTAGCAAGAGCACAGATACGCAGTATTTT
CASSASKSTDTQYF
>TRBV5-5|TRBD1|TRBJ1-1
TGTGCCAGCAGCCCAAGGACAGGGGGGGAGACGGAAGCTTTCTTT
CASSPRTGGETEAFF
>TRBV5-1|.|TRBJ1-1
TGCGCCAGCAGCTACCTCAGGGGGAACACTGAAGCTTTCTTT
CASSYLRGNTEAFF
>TRBV25-1|TRBD1|TRBJ1-1
TGTGCCAGCAGTCCACCTGGGGACAGGGCGAGAACTGAAGCTTTCTTT
CASSPPGDRARTEAFF
>TRBV29-1|.|TRBJ1-2
TGCAGCGTTGCAACTAACTATGGCTACACCTTC
CSVATNYGYTF
>TRBV4-3|TRBD2|TRBJ2-7
TGCGCCAGCAGCCAGGAGACTGGCGGGGGCTCCTACGAGCAGTACTTC
CASSQETGGGSYEQYF
>TRBV4-3|TRBD2|TRBJ2-1
TGCGCCAGCAGCCAGCTGGGACTAGCGGGGGACAATGAGCAGTTCTTC
CASSQLGLAGDNEQFF
>TRBV6-1|TRBD1|TRBJ2-7
TGTGCCAGCAGTGAAATTGGGACAGGGGGCTATGACGAGCAGTACTTC
CASSEIGTGGYDEQYF
>TRBV27|.|TRBJ1-1
TGTGCCAGCAGTTTGAGGCGTGACACTGAAGCTTTCTTT
CASSLRRDTEAFF
>TRBV13|TRBD1|TRBJ2-3
TGTGCCAGCAGCTCAGTCCGGGACAGGGGACCCACGCAGTATTTT
CASSSVRDRGPTQYF
>TRBV7-8|TRBD2|TRBJ2-1
TGTGCCAGCAGCTTAGGGACTAGCGGGGGGCTTTACCGAAATGAGCAGTTCTTC
CASSLGTSGGLYRNEQFF
>TRBV9|.|TRBJ2-1
TGTGCCAGCAGCGTAGCCGAGGGAGCCCCCTACAATGAGCAGTTCTTC
CASSVAEGAPYNEQFF
>TRBV4-3|.|TRBJ2-2
TGCGCCAGCAGCCAACTATCGACAGCGAACACCGGGGAGCTGTTTTTT
CASSQLSTANTGELFF
>TRBV5-1|.|TRBJ1-1
TGCGCCAGCAGCTTCGGGGGACGGAGCGACACTGAAGCTTTCTTT
CASSFGGRSDTEAFF
>TRBV4-3|.|TRBJ2-2
TGCGCCAGCAGCCAAGAAGTGGATGCGGCGAACACCGGGGAGCTGTTTTTT
CASSQEVDAANTGELFF
>TRBV15|.|TRBJ2-7
TGTGCCACCAGCAGAGATACTGGAGCTCTTGGCGAGCAGTACTTC
CATSRDTGALGEQYF